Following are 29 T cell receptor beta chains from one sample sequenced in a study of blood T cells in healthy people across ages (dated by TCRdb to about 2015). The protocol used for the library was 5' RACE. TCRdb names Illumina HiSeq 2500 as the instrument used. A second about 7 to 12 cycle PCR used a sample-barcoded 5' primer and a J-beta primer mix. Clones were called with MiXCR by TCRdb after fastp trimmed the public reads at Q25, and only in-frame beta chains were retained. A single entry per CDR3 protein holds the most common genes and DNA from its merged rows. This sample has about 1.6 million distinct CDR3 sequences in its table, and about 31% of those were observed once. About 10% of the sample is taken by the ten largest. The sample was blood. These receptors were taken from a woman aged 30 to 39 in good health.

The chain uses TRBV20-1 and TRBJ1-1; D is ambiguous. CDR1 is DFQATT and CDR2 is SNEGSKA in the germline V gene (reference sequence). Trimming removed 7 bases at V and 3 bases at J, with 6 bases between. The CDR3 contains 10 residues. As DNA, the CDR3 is TGCAGTGTGGCCGACACTGAAGCTTTCTTT. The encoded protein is CSVADTEAFF.

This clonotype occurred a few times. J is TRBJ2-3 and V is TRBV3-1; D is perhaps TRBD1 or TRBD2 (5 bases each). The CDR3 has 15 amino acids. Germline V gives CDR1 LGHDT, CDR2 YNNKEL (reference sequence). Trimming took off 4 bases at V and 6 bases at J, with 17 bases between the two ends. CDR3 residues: CASSPSGTLADTQYF. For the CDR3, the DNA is TGTGCCAGCAGCCCCTCCGGGACCCTCGCCGATACGCAGTATTTT.

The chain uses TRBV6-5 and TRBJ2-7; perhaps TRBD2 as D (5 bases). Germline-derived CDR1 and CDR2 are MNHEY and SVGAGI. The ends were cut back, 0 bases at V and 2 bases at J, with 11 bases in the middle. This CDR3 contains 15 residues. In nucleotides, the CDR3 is TGTGCCAGCAGTTACTCTCGGGAATCTCCCTACGAGCAGTACTTC. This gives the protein CASSYSRESPYEQYF.

The CDR3 DNA reads TGCAGCGCCTTGAAAGGGACTAACTATGGCTACACCTTC. Translating gives CSALKGTNYGYTF. The V and J genes are TRBV29-1 and TRBJ1-2; D is undetermined. This CDR3 spans 13 amino acids. CDR1 and CDR2 (germline): SQVTM, ANQGSEA. Trimming shortened V by 7 bases and J by 0 bases, and 12 bases separated the two germline ends. Variable domain in full (rest from reference TRBV29-1 and TRBJ1-2): SAVISQKPSRDICQRGTSLTIQCQVDSQVTMMFWYRQQPGQSLTLIATANQGSEATYESGFVIDKFPISRPNLTFSTLTVSNMSPEDSSIYLCSALKGTNYGYTFGSGTRLTVV.

This chain's CDR3 is CATSRDLGQDLIWDTQYF. The CDR3 DNA follows: TGTGCCACCAGCAGAGATTTAGGGCAGGACTTAATTTGGGATACGCAGTATTTT. V usage is TRBV15 and J usage is TRBJ2-3; maybe TRBD2 (5 bases). V lost 0 bases and J 6 bases, leaving 22 bases between the germline ends. Germline lookup yields CDR1 LNHNV and CDR2 YYDKDF (reference sequence). The CDR3 runs 18 residues.

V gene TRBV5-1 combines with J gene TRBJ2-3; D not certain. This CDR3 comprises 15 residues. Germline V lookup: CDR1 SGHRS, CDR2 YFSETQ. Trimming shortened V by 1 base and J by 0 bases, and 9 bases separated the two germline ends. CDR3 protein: CASSLIDGSTDTQYF. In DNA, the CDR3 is TGCGCCAGCAGCTTGATTGACGGAAGCACAGATACGCAGTATTTT. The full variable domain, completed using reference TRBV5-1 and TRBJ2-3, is KAGVTQTPRYLIKTRGQQVTLSCSPISGHRSVSWYQQTPGQGLQFLFEYFSETQRNKGNFPGRFSGRQFSNSRSEMNVSTLELGDSALYLCASSLIDGSTDTQYFGPGTRLTVL.

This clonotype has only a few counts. For the CDR3, the DNA is TGTGCCAGCAGTTTCCGTTTGGACAGAAGAAAGGGACTCAATTCACCCCTCCACTTT. This codes for CASSFRLDRRKGLNSPLHF. The V gene is TRBV27, the J gene TRBJ1-6; weak D call: TRBD1 (6 bases). This CDR3 has 19 amino acids. V was trimmed by 3 bases and J by 7 bases, leaving 25 bases between them. Germline V gene sequence: CDR1 MNHEY, CDR2 SMNVEV (reference sequence).

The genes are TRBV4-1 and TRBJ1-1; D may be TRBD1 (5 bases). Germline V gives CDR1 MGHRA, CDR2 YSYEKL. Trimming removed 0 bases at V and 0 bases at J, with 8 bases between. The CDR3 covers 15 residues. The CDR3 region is CASSQEAGLNTEAFF. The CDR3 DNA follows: TGCGCCAGCAGCCAAGAGGCAGGGTTGAACACTGAAGCTTTCTTT.

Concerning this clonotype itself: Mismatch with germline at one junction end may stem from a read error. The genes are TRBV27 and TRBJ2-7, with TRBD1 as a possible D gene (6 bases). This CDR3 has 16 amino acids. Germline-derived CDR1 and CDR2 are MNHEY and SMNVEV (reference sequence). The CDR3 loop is CASSLSGTHFSYGQYF. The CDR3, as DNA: TGTGCCAGCAGTTTGTCCGGGACACATTTCTCCTACGGGCAGTACTTC.

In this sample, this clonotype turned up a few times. CDR3 sequence (DNA): TGTGCCACCAGTGACCGGGACAGAGGAGAAGCTTTCTTT. Amino acids: CATSDRDRGEAFF. V and J are TRBV24-1 and TRBJ1-1; 7 bases match TRBD1. The ends lost 4 bases at V and 8 bases at J; junction bases unmatched: 6. The CDR3 sequence is 13 residues long. Germline assignment: CDR1 KGHDR and CDR2 SFDVKD.

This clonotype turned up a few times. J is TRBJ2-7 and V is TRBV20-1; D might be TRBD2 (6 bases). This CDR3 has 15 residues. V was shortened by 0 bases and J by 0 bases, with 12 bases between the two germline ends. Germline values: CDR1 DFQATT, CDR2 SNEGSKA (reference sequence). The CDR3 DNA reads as TGCAGTGCTAGAGATGAAGACGGGAGCTCCTACGAGCAGTACTTC. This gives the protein CSARDEDGSSYEQYF.

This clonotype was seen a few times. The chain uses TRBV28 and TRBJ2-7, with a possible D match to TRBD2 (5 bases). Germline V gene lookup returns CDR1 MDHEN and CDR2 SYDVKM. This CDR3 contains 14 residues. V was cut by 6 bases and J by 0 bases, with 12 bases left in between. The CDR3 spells CASRQAVSSYEQYF. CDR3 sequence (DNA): TGTGCCAGCAGGCAAGCGGTTTCCTCCTACGAGCAGTACTTC. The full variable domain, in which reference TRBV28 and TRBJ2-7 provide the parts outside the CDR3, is DVKVTQSSRYLVKRTGEKVFLECVQDMDHENMFWYRQDPGLGLRLIYFSYDVKMKEKGDIPEGYSVSREKKERFSLILESASTNQTSMYLCASRQAVSSYEQYFGPGTRLTVT.

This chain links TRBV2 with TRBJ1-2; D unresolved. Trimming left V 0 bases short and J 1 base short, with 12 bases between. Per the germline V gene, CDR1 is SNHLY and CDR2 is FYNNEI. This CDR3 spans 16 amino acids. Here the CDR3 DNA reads TGTGCCAGCAGTGAAGCCGGGGTAGAATTTAACTATGGCTACACCTTC. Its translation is CASSEAGVEFNYGYTF. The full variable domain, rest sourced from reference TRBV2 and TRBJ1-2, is EPEVTQTPSHQVTQMGQEVILRCVPISNHLYFYWYRQILGQKVEFLVSFYNNEISEKSEIFDDQFSVERPDGSNFTLKIRSTKLEDSAMYFCASSEAGVEFNYGYTFGSGTRLTVV.

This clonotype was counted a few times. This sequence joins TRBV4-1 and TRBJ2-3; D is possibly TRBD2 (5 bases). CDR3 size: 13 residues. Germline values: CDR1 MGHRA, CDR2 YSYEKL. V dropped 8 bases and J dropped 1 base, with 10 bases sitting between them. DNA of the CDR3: TGCGCCAGCGCCCCGGAGGGCACAGATACGCAGTATTTT. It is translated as CASAPEGTDTQYF.

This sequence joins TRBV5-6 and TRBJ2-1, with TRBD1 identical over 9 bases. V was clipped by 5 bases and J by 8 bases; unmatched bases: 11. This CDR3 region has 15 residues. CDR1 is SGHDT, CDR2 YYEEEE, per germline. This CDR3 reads CASRSTGGMVDEQFF. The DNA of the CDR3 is TGTGCCAGCAGATCTACAGGGGGCATGGTGGATGAGCAGTTCTTC.

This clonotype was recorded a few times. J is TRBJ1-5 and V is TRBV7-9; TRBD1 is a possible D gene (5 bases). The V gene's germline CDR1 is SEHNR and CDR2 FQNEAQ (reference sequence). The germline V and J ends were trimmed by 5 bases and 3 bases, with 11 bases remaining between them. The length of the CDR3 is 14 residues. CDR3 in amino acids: CASSPSGPNQPQHF. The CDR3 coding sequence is TGTGCCAGCAGCCCTTCAGGGCCCAATCAGCCCCAGCATTTT.

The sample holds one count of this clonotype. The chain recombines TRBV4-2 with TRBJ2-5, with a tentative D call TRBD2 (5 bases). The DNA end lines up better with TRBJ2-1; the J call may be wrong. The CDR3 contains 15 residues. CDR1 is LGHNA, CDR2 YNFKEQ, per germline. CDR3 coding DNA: TGTGCCAGCAGTCCAAGGTTGGACGTGAGGGAGACCCAGTTCTTC. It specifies CASSPRLDVRETQFF.

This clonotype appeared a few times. This CDR3 reads CASSYSGQGGNEQFF. In DNA, the CDR3 is TGTGCCAGCAGTTACTCAGGACAGGGGGGAAATGAGCAGTTCTTC. The V and J genes are TRBV6-5 and TRBJ2-1, with TRBD1 matching 10 bases. J lost 7 bases, V lost 0 bases, and 3 bases had no gene match. Germline V CDR1 and CDR2: MNHEY, SVGAGI. The CDR3 is 15 amino acids.

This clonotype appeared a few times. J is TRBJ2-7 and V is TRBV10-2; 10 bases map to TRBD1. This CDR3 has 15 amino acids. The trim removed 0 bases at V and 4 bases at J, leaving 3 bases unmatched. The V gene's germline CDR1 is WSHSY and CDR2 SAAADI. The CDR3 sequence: CASSESPGQGYEQYF. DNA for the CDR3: TGCGCCAGCAGTGAGTCACCGGGACAGGGGTACGAGCAGTACTTC.

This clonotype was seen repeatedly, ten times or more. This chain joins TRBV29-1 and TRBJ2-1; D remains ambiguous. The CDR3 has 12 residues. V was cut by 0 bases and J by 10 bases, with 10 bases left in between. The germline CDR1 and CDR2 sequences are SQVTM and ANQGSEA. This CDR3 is CSVEESSVEQFF. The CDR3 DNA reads TGCAGCGTTGAAGAAAGTAGTGTCGAGCAGTTCTTC.

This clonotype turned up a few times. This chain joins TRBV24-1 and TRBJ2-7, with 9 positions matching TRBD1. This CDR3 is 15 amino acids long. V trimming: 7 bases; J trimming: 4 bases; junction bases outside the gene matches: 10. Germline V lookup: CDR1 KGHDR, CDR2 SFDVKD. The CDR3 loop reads CATSSGTGISYEQYF. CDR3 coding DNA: TGTGCCACCAGCTCCGGGACAGGGATTTCGTACGAGCAGTACTTC.

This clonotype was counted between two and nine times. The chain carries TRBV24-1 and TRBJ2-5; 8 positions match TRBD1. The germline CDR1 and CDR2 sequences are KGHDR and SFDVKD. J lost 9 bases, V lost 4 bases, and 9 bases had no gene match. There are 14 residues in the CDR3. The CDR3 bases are TGTGCCACCAGTGAAACCGGGACAGGAGGGTCCCAGTACTTC. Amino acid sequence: CATSETGTGGSQYF.

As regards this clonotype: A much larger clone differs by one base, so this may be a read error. The CDR3 here is CAIGPLWDYDGYTF. The CDR3 DNA reads as TGTGCCATCGGGCCATTATGGGACTACGATGGCTACACCTTC. The chain uses TRBV10-3 and TRBJ1-2; D possibly corresponds to TRBD1 (5 bases). Trimming removed 8 bases from V and 6 bases from J, with 19 bases in between. Germline V CDR1 and CDR2: ENHRY, SYGVKD. The CDR3 covers 14 residues.

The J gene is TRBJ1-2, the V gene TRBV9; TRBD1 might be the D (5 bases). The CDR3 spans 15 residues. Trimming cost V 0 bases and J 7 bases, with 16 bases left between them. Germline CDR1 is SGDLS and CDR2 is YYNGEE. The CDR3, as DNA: TGTGCCAGCAGCGTAGTGGGGGTGACGGTGGGTGGCTACACCTTC. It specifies CASSVVGVTVGGYTF.

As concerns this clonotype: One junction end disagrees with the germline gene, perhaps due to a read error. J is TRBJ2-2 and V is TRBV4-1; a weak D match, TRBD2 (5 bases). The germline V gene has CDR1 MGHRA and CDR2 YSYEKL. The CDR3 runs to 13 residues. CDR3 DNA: TGCGCCAGCAGCCCCAGGAGTACCGGGGAACTGTTTTTT. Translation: CASSPRSTGELFF.

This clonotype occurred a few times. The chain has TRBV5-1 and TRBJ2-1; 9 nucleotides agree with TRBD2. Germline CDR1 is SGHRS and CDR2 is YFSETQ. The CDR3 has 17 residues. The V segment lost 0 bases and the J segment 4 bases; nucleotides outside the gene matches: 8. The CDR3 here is CASSLEFSGSGYNEQFF. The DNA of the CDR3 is TGCGCCAGCAGCTTGGAGTTTAGCGGGAGCGGGTACAATGAGCAGTTCTTC.

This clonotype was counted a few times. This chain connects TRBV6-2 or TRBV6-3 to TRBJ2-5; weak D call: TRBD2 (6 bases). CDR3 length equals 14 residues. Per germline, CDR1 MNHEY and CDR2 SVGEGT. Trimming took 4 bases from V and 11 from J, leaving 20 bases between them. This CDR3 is CASSSGRRGREQYF. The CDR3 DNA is TGTGCCAGCAGTTCTGGACGGCGGGGCAGGGAGCAGTACTTC.

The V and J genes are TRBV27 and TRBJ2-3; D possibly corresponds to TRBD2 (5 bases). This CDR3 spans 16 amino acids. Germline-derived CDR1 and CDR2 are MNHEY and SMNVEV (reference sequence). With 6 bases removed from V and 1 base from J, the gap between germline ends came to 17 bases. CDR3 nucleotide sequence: TGTGCCAGCAGATGCACCGGACCAGCGGGCACAGATACGCAGTATTTT. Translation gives CASRCTGPAGTDTQYF.

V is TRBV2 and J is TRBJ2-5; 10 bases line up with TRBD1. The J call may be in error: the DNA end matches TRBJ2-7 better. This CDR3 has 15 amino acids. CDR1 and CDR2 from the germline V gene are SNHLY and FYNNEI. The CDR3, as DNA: TGTGCCACCCAAACCCCGGGACAGGGGTATCGCGAGCAGTACTTC. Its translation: CATQTPGQGYREQYF.